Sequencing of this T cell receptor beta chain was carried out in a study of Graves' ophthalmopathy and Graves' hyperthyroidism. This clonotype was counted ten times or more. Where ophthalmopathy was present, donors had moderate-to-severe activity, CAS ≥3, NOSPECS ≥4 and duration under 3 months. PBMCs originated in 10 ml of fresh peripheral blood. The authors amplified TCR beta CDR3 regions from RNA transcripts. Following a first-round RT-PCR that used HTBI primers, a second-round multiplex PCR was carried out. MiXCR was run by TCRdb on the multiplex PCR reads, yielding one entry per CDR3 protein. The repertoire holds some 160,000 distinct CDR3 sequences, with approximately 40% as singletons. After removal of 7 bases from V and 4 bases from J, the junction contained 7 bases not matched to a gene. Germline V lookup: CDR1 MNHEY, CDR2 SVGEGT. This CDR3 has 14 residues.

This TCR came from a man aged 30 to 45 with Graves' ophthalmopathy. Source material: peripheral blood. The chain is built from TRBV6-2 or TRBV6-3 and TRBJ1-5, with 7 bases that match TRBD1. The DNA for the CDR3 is TGTGCCAGCACCCTTACGGACAGGAATCAGCCCCAGCATTTT. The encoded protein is CASTLTDRNQPQHF.